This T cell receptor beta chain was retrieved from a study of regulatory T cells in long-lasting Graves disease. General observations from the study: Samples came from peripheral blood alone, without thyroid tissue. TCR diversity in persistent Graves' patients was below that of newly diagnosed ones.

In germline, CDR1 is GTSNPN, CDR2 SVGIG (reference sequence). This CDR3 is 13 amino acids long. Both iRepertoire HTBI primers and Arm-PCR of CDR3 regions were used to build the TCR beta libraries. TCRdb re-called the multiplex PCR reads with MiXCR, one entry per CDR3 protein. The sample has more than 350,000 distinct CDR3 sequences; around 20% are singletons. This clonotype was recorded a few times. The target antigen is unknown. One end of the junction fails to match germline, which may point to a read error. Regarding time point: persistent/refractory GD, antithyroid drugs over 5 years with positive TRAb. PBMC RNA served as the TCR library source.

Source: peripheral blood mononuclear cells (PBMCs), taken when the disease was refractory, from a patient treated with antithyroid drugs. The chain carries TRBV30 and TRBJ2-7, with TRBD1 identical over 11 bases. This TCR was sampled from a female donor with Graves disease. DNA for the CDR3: TGTGCCGGGAGGACAGGGGGCGCCTACGAGCAGTACTTC. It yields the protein CAGRTGGAYEQYF.